This T cell receptor beta chain was recorded in a study of T cell responses to AZD1222 COVID-19 vaccine. Findings of the study overall: Increases in Spike-specific TCR breadth and depth were seen after two AZD1222 doses. All repertoire sampling was performed exclusively after the peak T cell response. In a largely white British group with more females than males, clonal diversity was possibly underestimated.

Using immunoSEQ multiplex PCR, the repertoire was profiled, and TCRdb retains in-frame clones only, with some absent. Of 200,000 or so clones listed, roughly 92% are singletons. The length of the CDR3 is 15 residues. In germline, CDR1 is MGHRA, CDR2 YSYEKL. Trimming left V 0 bases short and J 6 bases short, with 12 bases between. About this clone itself: Its antigen remains unidentified.

The sequence came from an adult in good health. The specimen was peripheral blood, collected on day 0 of AZD1222 vaccination. V is TRBV4-1 and J is TRBJ2-1; D remains unclear. The CDR3 reads CASSQDKGLTNEQFF. DNA of the CDR3: TGCGCCAGCAGCCAAGATAAGGGATTGACCAATGAGCAGTTCTTC.